The 15 T cell receptor beta chains given below trace back to one sample, sequenced in a study of long-term antiretroviral therapy in people with HIV. The run of the v3.0 immunoSEQ assay was at survey level. The data were produced by immunoSEQ multiplex PCR, yet TCRdb's version contains in-frame clones alone and is incomplete. The sample lists tens of thousands of clones, about 84% occurring once. The input for sequencing was unsorted PBMCs, taken 4.7 to 5 years after starting antiretroviral therapy. All receptors come from a man aged 40-49 years with HIV.

The V call is TRBV5-4, the J call TRBJ1-1; 8 nucleotides align to TRBD1. Per the germline V gene, CDR1 is SGHNT and CDR2 is YYREEE (reference sequence). After removal of 4 bases from V and 8 bases from J, the junction contained 7 bases not matched to a gene. This CDR3 region has 13 residues. The CDR3 reads CASSPQDRVEAFF. CDR3 nucleotide sequence: TGTGCCAGCAGCCCACAGGACAGGGTCGAAGCTTTCTTT.

The count of this clone is one. The V call is TRBV2, the J call TRBJ2-4; 9 bases fit TRBD1. The CDR3 is 17 amino acids. With 6 bases clipped from V and 5 bases from J, the junction kept 14 bases outside the gene matches. The germline gives CDR1 SNHLY, CDR2 FYNNEI. The CDR3 region has the DNA TGTGCCAGCAGAAACTTAAACCCGGGACAGGGCGAAAACATTCAGTACTTC. Its protein product is CASRNLNPGQGENIQYF.

This sequence joins TRBV10-3 and TRBJ2-1; 14 nucleotides agree with TRBD2. The junction had 18 bases not matched to a gene; V was cut back by 11 bases and J by 3 bases. This CDR3 has 19 amino acids. CDR1 is ENHRY, CDR2 SYGVKD, per germline. This CDR3 reads CAGAQSQGTSGGGYNEQFF. The CDR3 nucleotides read TGTGCCGGGGCACAAAGCCAGGGGACTAGCGGGGGAGGCTACAATGAGCAGTTCTTC.

The chain recombines TRBV5-6 with TRBJ1-5; D is uncertain. V was trimmed by 0 bases and J by 7 bases, leaving 8 bases between them. Per germline, CDR1 SGHDT and CDR2 YYEEEE. The CDR3 totals 13 residues. The chain's CDR3 is CASSLGPDQPQHF. The CDR3 nucleotides read TGTGCCAGCAGCTTGGGTCCGGACCAGCCCCAGCATTTT.

This sequence joins TRBV7-9 and TRBJ2-2; the match to TRBD1 covers 11 bases. Germline CDR1 reads SEHNR; CDR2 reads FQNEAQ (reference sequence). V dropped 6 bases and J dropped 4; count of bases not matched to a gene: 1. This CDR3 region has 14 residues. CDR3 sequence reads: CASRGQGGTGELFF. For the CDR3, the DNA is TGTGCCAGCAGGGGACAGGGGGGCACCGGGGAGCTGTTTTTT.

This clone was seen a single time. The V call is TRBV27, the J call TRBJ1-4, with a tentative D call TRBD1 (6 bases). Germline V gives CDR1 MNHEY, CDR2 SMNVEV (reference sequence). The V end was cut by 3 bases, the J end by 9 bases, with 11 bases between. The CDR3 loop spans 13 amino acids. DNA for the CDR3: TGTGCCAGCAGTTTTCTCCAGGGGCAAAAACTGTTTTTT. Translating gives CASSFLQGQKLFF.

J is TRBJ2-6 and V is TRBV5-8; D might be TRBD1 (6 bases). The V gene lost 3 bases and the J gene lost 5 bases, with 12 bases spanning the gap. The length of the CDR3 is 15 residues. Germline V gene sequence: CDR1 SGHTS, CDR2 YDEGEE. The CDR3 sequence: CASSSTGKWANVLTF. DNA for the CDR3: TGTGCCAGCAGCTCCACAGGGAAGTGGGCCAACGTCCTGACTTTC.

The chain couples TRBV9 to TRBJ2-5, with 10 nucleotides matching TRBD2. Germline CDR1 reads SGDLS; CDR2 reads YYNGEE. Trimming cost V 0 bases and J 3 bases; bases outside gene matches: 8. The CDR3 is 17 amino acids. For the CDR3, the DNA is TGTGCCAGCAGCGTAGGATGGTCTAGCGGGGGAAAAGAGACCCAGTACTTC. The encoded protein is CASSVGWSSGGKETQYF.

This clone was seen more than once but under ten times. This sequence joins TRBV4-3 and TRBJ1-3; D gene ambiguous. CDR1 and CDR2 (germline): LGHNA, YSLEER. The length of the CDR3 is 17 residues. V shed 3 bases and J shed 8 bases, with 23 bases lying between them. CDR3 bases: TGCGCCAGCAGCCAGGAAGAAACCGCAGGTTCTGTGGACACCATATATTTT. It encodes CASSQEETAGSVDTIYF.

This sequence joins TRBV5-8 and TRBJ1-3, with D perhaps TRBD1 (5 bases). Trimming took 0 bases from V and 4 from J, leaving 14 bases between them. The germline V gene has CDR1 SGHTS and CDR2 YDEGEE. The CDR3 totals 16 residues. The DNA for the CDR3 is TGTGCCAGCAGCTTGGTCTCCGGGGCCGCCGGAAACACCATATATTTT. Its protein is CASSLVSGAAGNTIYF.

This clone was seen once. The chain is built from TRBV29-1 and TRBJ2-5; a weak D match, TRBD2 (6 bases). The CDR3 spans 17 residues. CDR1 is SQVTM and CDR2 is ANQGSEA in the germline V gene. With 0 bases removed from V and 2 bases from J, the gap between germline ends came to 19 bases. In DNA form, the CDR3 reads TGCAGCGTTGAAGAAGAGGGGACTGGGGCCAAGCAAGAGACCCAGTACTTC. It codes for CSVEEEGTGAKQETQYF.

V and J are TRBV5-1 and TRBJ1-6, with D tentatively TRBD1 (5 bases). Per germline, CDR1 SGHRS and CDR2 YFSETQ. The V gene lost 0 bases and the J gene lost 7 bases, with 14 bases spanning the gap. The CDR3 has 16 residues. The CDR3 region is CASSLGGQGNNSPLHF. Written as DNA, the CDR3 is TGCGCCAGCAGCTTGGGTGGACAAGGAAACAATTCACCCCTCCACTTT.

V usage is TRBV7-7 and J usage is TRBJ1-6; D may be TRBD1 (6 bases). The CDR3 runs 13 residues. Germline V gene sequence: CDR1 SSHAT, CDR2 FNYEAQ (reference sequence). The V end lost 4 bases, the J end lost 7 bases, and 8 bases lay between the germline ends. Here the CDR3 reads CASSSGTNSPLHF. CDR3 DNA: TGTGCCAGCAGCTCCGGGACAAATTCACCCCTCCACTTT.

The V gene is TRBV7-9, the J gene TRBJ2-1; 9 bases map to TRBD1. V lost 4 bases to trimming and J lost 6 bases; unmatched junction nucleotides: 7. This CDR3 has 15 amino acids. CDR1 is SEHNR and CDR2 is FQNEAQ in the germline V gene (reference sequence). The CDR3 loop reads CASSYPGQGRNEQFF. The CDR3 region has the DNA TGTGCCAGCAGCTACCCGGGACAGGGACGCAATGAGCAGTTCTTC.

V gene TRBV5-5 combines with J gene TRBJ2-1; D remains ambiguous. The V gene lost 0 bases and the J gene lost 2 bases, with 9 bases spanning the gap. Germline V gene sequence: CDR1 SGHKS, CDR2 YYEKEE (reference sequence). The CDR3 loop spans 15 amino acids. The CDR3 region has the DNA TGTGCCAGCAGCTTGGGGCTAGGTACCTACAATGAGCAGTTCTTC. Its protein product is CASSLGLGTYNEQFF. Full variable domain (remainder filled in from reference TRBV5-5 and TRBJ2-1): DAGVTQSPTHLIKTRGQQVTLRCSPISGHKSVSWYQQVLGQGPQFIFQYYEKEERGRGNFPDRFSARQFPNYSSELNVNALLLGDSALYLCASSLGLGTYNEQFFGPGTRLTVL.